Sequencing of this T cell receptor (beta chain) was carried out in a study of shared clonotypes between healthy human individuals. It was at deep level that the assay was run. Method: immunoSEQ multiplex PCR; TCRdb's copy keeps in-frame clones and lacks some. The sample consists of 450,000 to 500,000 clones, around four fifths of them appearing once. The study's findings and limits: Sampling included only blood; tissue repertoires likely differ. In having few donors, the study represented limited genetic and exposure-history diversity.

In the case of this clone: The target antigen is unknown.

The ends were cut back, 4 bases at V and 9 bases at J, with 18 bases in the middle. This CDR3 is 14 amino acids long. CDR1 MDHEN and CDR2 SYDVKM come from the germline V gene. This chain uses TRBV28 with TRBJ2-5, with D uncertain. The sequencing sample was made of PBMCs. The clonotype was recovered from a middle-aged woman in good health. Some clones in this sample may be carry-over from other donors' samples. The CDR3 DNA sequence: TGTGCCAGCAGTTCCCCCAGTTTGCGGCTGTCCCAGTACTTC. It specifies CASSSPSLRLSQYF.